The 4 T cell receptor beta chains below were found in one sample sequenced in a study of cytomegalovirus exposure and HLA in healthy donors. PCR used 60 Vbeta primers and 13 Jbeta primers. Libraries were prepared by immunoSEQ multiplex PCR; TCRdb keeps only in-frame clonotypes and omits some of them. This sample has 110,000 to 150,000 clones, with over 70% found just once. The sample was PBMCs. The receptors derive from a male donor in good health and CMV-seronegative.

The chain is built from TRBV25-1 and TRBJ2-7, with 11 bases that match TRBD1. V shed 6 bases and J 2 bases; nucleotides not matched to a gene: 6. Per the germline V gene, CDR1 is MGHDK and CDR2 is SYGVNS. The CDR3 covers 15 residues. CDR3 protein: CASREDRGLTYEQYF. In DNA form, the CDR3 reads TGTGCCAGCAGAGAGGACAGGGGGCTTACCTACGAGCAGTACTTC.

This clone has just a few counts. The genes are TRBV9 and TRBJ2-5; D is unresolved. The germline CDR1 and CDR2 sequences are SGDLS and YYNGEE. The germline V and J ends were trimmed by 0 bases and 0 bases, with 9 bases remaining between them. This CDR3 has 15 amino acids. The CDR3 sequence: CASSVGAADQETQYF. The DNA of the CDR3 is TGTGCCAGCAGCGTAGGGGCAGCAGACCAAGAGACCCAGTACTTC.

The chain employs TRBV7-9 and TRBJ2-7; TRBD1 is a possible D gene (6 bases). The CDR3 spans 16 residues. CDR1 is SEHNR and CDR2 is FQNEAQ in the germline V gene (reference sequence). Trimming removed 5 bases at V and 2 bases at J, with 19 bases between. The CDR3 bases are TGTGCCAGCAGCCCACCTCCCGGCAGGGACACCTACGAGCAGTACTTC. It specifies CASSPPPGRDTYEQYF. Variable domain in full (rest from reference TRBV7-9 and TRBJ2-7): DTGVSQNPRHKITKRGQNVTFRCDPISEHNRLYWYRQTLGQGPEFLTYFQNEAQLEKSRLLSDRFSAERPKGSFSTLEIQRTEQGDSAMYLCASSPPPGRDTYEQYFGPGTRLTVT.

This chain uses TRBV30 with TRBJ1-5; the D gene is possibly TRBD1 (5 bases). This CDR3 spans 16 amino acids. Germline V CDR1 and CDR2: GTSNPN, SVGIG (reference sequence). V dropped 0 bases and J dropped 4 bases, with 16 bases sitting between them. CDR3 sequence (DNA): TGTGCCTGGAGTGTAGGGTTTGACAGCGGGAATCAGCCCCAGCATTTT. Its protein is CAWSVGFDSGNQPQHF.